This entry concerns a single T cell receptor (beta chain). What it recognizes is unknown. The sample comes from a study of cytomegalovirus exposure and HLA in healthy donors. 60 Vbeta and 13 Jbeta primers were used in PCR. Repertoires were generated with immunoSEQ multiplex PCR, while TCRdb's copy carries only in-frame clones and drops some. Among approximately 150,000 clones listed, roughly 73% were seen once. Study results and caveats: Prior analysis indicated that the majority of TCR beta V segments exhibited productivity approximately 87% or approximately 30% of the time. More than 150 TCR beta chains were listed as cytomegalovirus-associated.

V was pared by 4 bases and J by 5 bases, with 14 bases between. Germline lookup yields CDR1 SNHLY and CDR2 FYNNEI. The CDR3 totals 15 residues. The sequence derives from a man aged 40-49 years in good health and CMV-seronegative. The chain combines TRBV2 with TRBJ2-2; tentatively, D is TRBD2 (6 bases). Sequenced sample: PBMCs. CDR3 DNA sequence: TGTGCCAGCAGTGTGGGCCGGGGGAGAACCGGGGAGCTGTTTTTT. Protein sequence: CASSVGRGRTGELFF.